This T cell receptor (beta chain) originates from a study of T cell clusters in autoimmune cytopenias. Each sample's input was 250 ng genomic DNA, 38,000 or so genome equivalents. Overall study results and limits: Functional roles of the in silico T cell clusters still await experimental validation.

TRB rearrangements were amplified by touch-down multiplex PCR with mixed TRB-A/B primers. For each CDR3 protein, TCRdb gives one entry from its re-call of the multiplex PCR reads, without DNA. This sample's clone table lists approximately 2,500 distinct CDR3 sequences. In terms of frequency, this clonotype is medium-sized (0.01 to 0.1%). Its antigen remains unidentified. The CDR3 has 15 amino acids. Germline-derived CDR1 and CDR2 are LGHNA and YSLEER. The receptor was isolated from a human donor with an autoimmune cytopenia, with autoimmune hepatitis or in good health (not recorded which). Material for sequencing was peripheral blood. The rearrangement uses TRBV4-3 and TRBJ2-5. CDR3: CASSQAPMAQETQYF.